Sequencing of this TCR beta chain was carried out in a study of blood T cell repertoires in COVID-19. Study-wide context: In each case, the material was cDNA or gDNA derived from T cells, B-cell-depleted T cells, or PBMCs.

Methods used by the authors: Estimation of nucleated cell counts was performed using reference gene primer amplification. Method: immunoSEQ multiplex PCR; TCRdb's copy keeps in-frame clones and lacks some. V and J calls and clone size are copied from that table; D and trimming were computed from the DNA. The sample includes some 310,000 clones, over 75% of them seen just once. With 3 bases clipped from V and 4 bases from J, the junction kept 4 bases outside the gene matches. The CDR3 has 15 residues. Germline CDR1 and CDR2: LGHNA and YSLEER. Specimen: peripheral blood. The origin of this receptor is a man in his fifties or sixties with active or convalescent COVID-19. The V and J genes are TRBV4-3 and TRBJ1-5; 9 bases align to TRBD1. In DNA, the CDR3 is TGCGCCAGCAGCCACATAGACAGGGGGAATCAGCCCCAGCATTTT. This gives the protein CASSHIDRGNQPQHF.